Listed below are T cell receptor beta chains from one sample, sequenced in a study of beta chain features in type 1 diabetes. Produced via immunoSEQ multiplex PCR; TCRdb's table is partial and in-frame only. The repertoire consists of over 150,000 clones, with roughly 8% occurring once and the leading ten covering more than 0.45%. The specimen sequenced was central memory CD4+ T cells from blood. These receptors were obtained from a woman aged 18-29 years with type 1 diabetes. CDR3s include the opening cysteine and the closing phenylalanine or tryptophan. Each record gives: J gene, D gene, V gene, clone size, CDR3 protein, CDR3 DNA. The D gene is left open where the match is weak. Where a row states a size, it is once, few, many or the class of an expanded clone; other rows omit it.

j_gene: TRBJ2-3
d_gene: TRBD1
v_gene: TRBV5-4
abundance: -
CDR3aa: CASSLVVTGRDTQYF
CDR3nt: TGTGCCAGCAGCTTGGTAGTGACAGGGAGAGATACGCAGTATTTT

j_gene: TRBJ2-1
d_gene: -
v_gene: TRBV6-5
abundance: few
CDR3aa: CASSYSPEAYNEQFF
CDR3nt: TGTGCCAGCAGTTACTCCCCGGAGGCCTACAATGAGCAGTTCTTC

j_gene: TRBJ1-2
d_gene: TRBD1
v_gene: TRBV19
abundance: few
CDR3aa: CASSTGQGVHGYTF
CDR3nt: TGTGCCAGTAGTACAGGACAGGGCGTACATGGCTACACCTTC

j_gene: TRBJ1-2
d_gene: -
v_gene: TRBV29-1
abundance: -
CDR3aa: CSVESRVSYGYTF
CDR3nt: TGCAGCGTTGAATCCCGGGTCTCCTATGGCTACACCTTC

j_gene: TRBJ2-3
d_gene: TRBD2
v_gene: TRBV4-2
abundance: -
CDR3aa: CASSLTGTSGPTDTQYF
CDR3nt: TGTGCCAGCAGCCTTACCGGGACTAGCGGACCCACAGATACGCAGTATTTT

j_gene: TRBJ2-5
d_gene: -
v_gene: TRBV15
abundance: few
CDR3aa: CATSALGGEETQYF
CDR3nt: TGTGCCACCAGCGCCTTGGGGGGTGAAGAGACCCAGTACTTC

j_gene: TRBJ2-1
d_gene: TRBD2
v_gene: TRBV5-4
abundance: few
CDR3aa: CASSLLASGGNNEQFF
CDR3nt: TGTGCCAGCAGCTTGCTGGCTAGCGGGGGAAACAATGAGCAGTTCTTC

j_gene: TRBJ1-4
d_gene: -
v_gene: TRBV4-3
abundance: -
CDR3aa: CASSQVSVIGGGREKLFF
CDR3nt: TGCGCCAGCAGCCAAGTCAGTGTTATTGGGGGCGGAAGGGAAAAACTGTTTTTT

j_gene: TRBJ2-1
d_gene: TRBD1
v_gene: TRBV4-1
abundance: few
CDR3aa: CASSQRHDRGLGNEQFF
CDR3nt: TGCGCCAGCAGCCAGAGACACGACAGGGGGCTAGGGAATGAGCAGTTCTTC

j_gene: TRBJ2-4
d_gene: -
v_gene: TRBV5-4
abundance: -
CDR3aa: CASTKEGLNIQYF
CDR3nt: TGTGCCAGCACAAAGGAGGGCCTGAACATTCAGTACTTC

j_gene: TRBJ2-5
d_gene: -
v_gene: TRBV15
abundance: few
CDR3aa: CATSRFGRSNQETQYF
CDR3nt: TGTGCCACCAGCAGGTTTGGGCGTTCGAATCAAGAGACCCAGTACTTC

j_gene: TRBJ2-1
d_gene: TRBD2
v_gene: TRBV4-3
abundance: -
CDR3aa: CASSQDFWREEFF
CDR3nt: TGCGCCAGCAGCCAAGATTTTTGGCGGGAGGAGTTCTTC

j_gene: TRBJ2-3
d_gene: TRBD1
v_gene: TRBV10-3
abundance: few
CDR3aa: CAIRGTGGTLHGDTQYF
CDR3nt: TGTGCCATCAGGGGGACAGGGGGCACCTTGCATGGAGATACGCAGTATTTT

j_gene: TRBJ1-6
d_gene: TRBD1
v_gene: TRBV15
abundance: -
CDR3aa: CATQPGDRNSPLHF
CDR3nt: TGTGCCACCCAACCGGGGGACAGAAATTCACCCCTCCACTTT

j_gene: TRBJ1-6
d_gene: -
v_gene: TRBV7-8
abundance: few
CDR3aa: CASSRWTTRDSPLHF
CDR3nt: TGTGCCAGCAGCCGGTGGACAACCAGGGATTCACCCCTCCACTTT

j_gene: TRBJ1-1
d_gene: -
v_gene: TRBV11-1
abundance: -
CDR3aa: CASSPRGGSVEAFF
CDR3nt: TGTGCCAGCAGCCCCCGCGGAGGGTCGGTTGAAGCTTTCTTT

j_gene: TRBJ1-6
d_gene: -
v_gene: TRBV2
abundance: -
CDR3aa: CANLAGPGVSYNSPLHF
CDR3nt: TGTGCCAATCTAGCCGGGCCGGGTGTCTCCTATAATTCACCCCTCCACTTT

j_gene: TRBJ2-2
d_gene: TRBD2
v_gene: TRBV11-3
abundance: -
CDR3aa: CASSLIAGGPGELFF
CDR3nt: TGTGCCAGCAGCTTAATAGCGGGAGGGCCCGGGGAGCTGTTTTTT

j_gene: TRBJ2-7
d_gene: TRBD1
v_gene: TRBV28
abundance: few
CDR3aa: CASGSPGQNSYEQYF
CDR3nt: TGTGCCAGCGGATCGCCGGGACAGAACTCCTACGAGCAGTACTTC

j_gene: TRBJ2-1
d_gene: -
v_gene: TRBV9
abundance: -
CDR3aa: CASSVTGSLYNEQFF
CDR3nt: TGTGCCAGCAGCGTCACAGGGTCCCTGTACAATGAGCAGTTCTTC

j_gene: TRBJ2-1
d_gene: -
v_gene: TRBV7-3
abundance: -
CDR3aa: CASSLTATYNEQFF
CDR3nt: TGTGCCAGCAGCTTAACGGCAACCTACAATGAGCAGTTCTTC

j_gene: TRBJ2-1
d_gene: TRBD2
v_gene: TRBV29-1
abundance: -
CDR3aa: CSGRRAGAYNEQFF
CDR3nt: TGCAGCGGCAGGAGGGCGGGAGCCTACAATGAGCAGTTCTTC

j_gene: TRBJ2-4
d_gene: -
v_gene: TRBV28
abundance: few
CDR3aa: CASSLPGKNIQYF
CDR3nt: TGTGCCAGCAGTTTACCAGGGAAAAACATTCAGTACTTC

j_gene: TRBJ2-7
d_gene: TRBD1
v_gene: TRBV9
abundance: few
CDR3aa: CASSEGTGGSYEQYF
CDR3nt: TGTGCCAGCAGCGAGGGGACAGGGGGCTCCTACGAGCAGTACTTC

j_gene: TRBJ2-5
d_gene: TRBD2
v_gene: TRBV4-3
abundance: few
CDR3aa: CASSQALPSGASQETQYF
CDR3nt: TGCGCCAGCAGCCAAGCTCTCCCTAGCGGGGCATCTCAAGAGACCCAGTACTTC

j_gene: TRBJ2-5
d_gene: TRBD1
v_gene: TRBV4-2
abundance: few
CDR3aa: CASSQEQGRETQYF
CDR3nt: TGTGCCAGCAGCCAGGAACAGGGGAGAGAGACCCAGTACTTC

j_gene: TRBJ2-5
d_gene: -
v_gene: TRBV9
abundance: -
CDR3aa: CASSVRPTLETQYF
CDR3nt: TGTGCCAGCAGCGTTCGCCCGACACTCGAGACCCAGTACTTC